This paragraph covers one TCR beta chain sequence. Its antigen remains unknown. In the original processing: Filtering differed because ImmunoSEQ produced junction-only sequences that carried no quality scores. The method was immunoSEQ multiplex PCR; TCRdb's version includes in-frame clones alone and lacks a portion of them. The V and J calls and clone size were taken over from that table, and D and trimming were inferred from the DNA. The table shows about 1 million clones, with around 76% occurring only once. These data are taken from a study of shared clonotypes between healthy human individuals. As for the study in general: Those who served as donors were a couple of women and a few men between the ages of 18 and 49.

Study-level results: Naive subsets generally exceeded memory subsets in estimated richness.

Germline assignment: CDR1 SEHNR and CDR2 FQNEAQ (reference sequence). V dropped 2 bases and J dropped 3; count of bases not matched to a gene: 9. The CDR3 sequence is 16 residues long. The sequencing sample was made of memory CD4+ T cells sorted from blood. Subset given: CD45RA-negative fraction. The rearrangement uses TRBV7-9 and TRBJ2-5; 7 positions match TRBD2. This receptor was taken from a man aged 18 to 29 in good health. Here the CDR3 reads CASSLNAGGGKETQYF. The CDR3, as DNA: TGTGCCAGCAGCTTAAACGCGGGCGGGGGAAAAGAGACCCAGTACTTC.